These T cell receptor beta chains were read from a single sample in a study of CD8+ T cells in alopecia areata. Data came from immunoSEQ multiplex PCR; TCRdb stores just in-frame clones and leaves some out. The repertoire includes about 120,000 clones, roughly 50% of them detected once, and roughly 30% sits in the top ten. The sequencing here drew on CD8+ T cells sorted from blood, taken at week 4, from a patient treated with tofacitinib. The source is a human donor with alopecia areata. CDR3s include the opening cysteine and the closing phenylalanine or tryptophan. D genes are given only for firm matches. The size of a clone is reported for some rows only, either as once, few or many, or as a class for expanded clones.

. . TRBJ2-1 TRBV6-6 CASSPLYNEQFF TGTGCCAGCAGCCCTCTTTACAATGAGCAGTTCTTC
. . TRBJ2-1 TRBV28 CATEGSYNEQFF TGTGCCACGGAGGGCTCCTACAATGAGCAGTTCTTC
. . TRBJ1-1 TRBV19 CASSLQGHMNTEAFF TGTGCCAGTAGTCTCCAGGGACACATGAACACTGAAGCTTTCTTT
. . TRBJ2-7 TRBV5-6 CASSFVRNSYEQYF TGTGCCAGCAGCTTCGTCAGGAATTCCTACGAGCAGTACTTC
. . TRBJ1-5 TRBV12-5 CASGLEVSQPQHF TGTGCTAGTGGTTTGGAGGTATCCCAACCCCAGCATTTT
. TRBD2 TRBJ2-7 TRBV30 CAWSVSGGHEQYF TGTGCCTGGAGTGTATCGGGGGGTCACGAGCAGTACTTC
. . TRBJ2-5 TRBV29-1 CSVEDREGAGETQYF TGCAGCGTTGAAGATCGAGAAGGGGCAGGGGAGACCCAGTACTTC
few . TRBJ1-1 TRBV4-3 CASSQDGAGMNTEAFF TGCGCCAGCAGCCAAGATGGGGCAGGGATGAACACTGAAGCTTTCTTT
. . TRBJ1-2 TRBV29-1 CSVLFSNYGYTF TGCAGCGTTCTGTTCTCAAACTATGGCTACACCTTC
few . TRBJ1-1 TRBV15 CATSRDSLNTEAFF TGTGCCACCAGCAGGGACAGCTTGAACACTGAAGCTTTCTTT
. TRBD1 TRBJ2-7 TRBV30 CAWSRQGAYEQYF TGTGCCTGGAGTCGCCAGGGGGCTTACGAGCAGTACTTC
. . TRBJ1-5 TRBV30 CAWTLGSNNQPQHF TGTGCCTGGACCTTGGGGTCGAACAATCAGCCCCAGCATTTT
few . TRBJ2-7 TRBV6-4 CASSEGPDSYEQYF TGTGCCAGCAGTGAGGGCCCGGACTCCTACGAGCAGTACTTC
few . TRBJ1-1 TRBV11-2 CASSLEEDEAFF TGTGCCAGCAGCTTAGAGGAGGATGAAGCTTTCTTT
few . TRBJ2-3 TRBV29-1 CSGGGLDTQYF TGCAGCGGGGGGGGGCTCGATACGCAGTATTTT